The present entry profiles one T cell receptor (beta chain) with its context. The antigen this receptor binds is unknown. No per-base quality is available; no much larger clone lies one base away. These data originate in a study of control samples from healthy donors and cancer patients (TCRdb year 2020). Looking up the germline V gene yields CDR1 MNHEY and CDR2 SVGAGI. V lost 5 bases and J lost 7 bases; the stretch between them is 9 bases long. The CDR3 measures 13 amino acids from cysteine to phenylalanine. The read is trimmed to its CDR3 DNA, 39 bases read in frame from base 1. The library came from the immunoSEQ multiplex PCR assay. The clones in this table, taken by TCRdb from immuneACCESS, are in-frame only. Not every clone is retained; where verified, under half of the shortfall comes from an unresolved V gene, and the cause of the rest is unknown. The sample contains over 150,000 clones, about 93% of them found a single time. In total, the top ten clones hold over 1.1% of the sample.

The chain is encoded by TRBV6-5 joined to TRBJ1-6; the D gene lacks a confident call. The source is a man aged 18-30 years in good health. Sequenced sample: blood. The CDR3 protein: CASSTIFNSPLHF. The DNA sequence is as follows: TGTGCCAGCAGTACCATTTTCAATTCACCCCTCCACTTT.